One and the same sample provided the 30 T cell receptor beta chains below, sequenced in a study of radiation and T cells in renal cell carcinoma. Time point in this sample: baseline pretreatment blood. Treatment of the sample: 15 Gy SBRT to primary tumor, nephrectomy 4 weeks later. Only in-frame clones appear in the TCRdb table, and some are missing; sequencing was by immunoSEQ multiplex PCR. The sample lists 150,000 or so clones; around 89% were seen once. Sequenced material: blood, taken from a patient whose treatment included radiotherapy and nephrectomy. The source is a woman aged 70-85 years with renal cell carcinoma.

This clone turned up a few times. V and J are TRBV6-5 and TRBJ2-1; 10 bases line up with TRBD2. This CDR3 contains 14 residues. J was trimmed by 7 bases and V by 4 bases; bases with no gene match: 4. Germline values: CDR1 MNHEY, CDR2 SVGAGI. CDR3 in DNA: TGTGCCAGCAGTTCTAGCGGGGGACGGAATGAGCAGTTCTTC. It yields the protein CASSSSGGRNEQFF.

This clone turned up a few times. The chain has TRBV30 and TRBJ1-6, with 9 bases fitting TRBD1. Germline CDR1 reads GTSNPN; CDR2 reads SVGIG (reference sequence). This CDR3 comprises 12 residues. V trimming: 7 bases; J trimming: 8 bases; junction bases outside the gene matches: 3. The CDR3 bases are TGTGCCTCGACAGGGGGGGATTCACCCCTCCACTTT. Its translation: CASTGGDSPLHF.

The CDR3 DNA is TGTGCCAGCAGCGCGAAGGAGACCCAGTACTTC. Translation: CASSAKETQYF. This sequence joins TRBV7-6 and TRBJ2-5; D remains ambiguous. The germline gives CDR1 SGHVS, CDR2 FNYEAQ. The V end was cut by 5 bases, the J end by 5 bases, with 6 bases between. The CDR3 runs 11 residues.

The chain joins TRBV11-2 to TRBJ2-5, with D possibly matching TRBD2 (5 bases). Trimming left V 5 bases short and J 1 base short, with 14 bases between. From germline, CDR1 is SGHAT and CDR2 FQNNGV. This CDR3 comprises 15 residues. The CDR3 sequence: CASSPSRVFQETQYF. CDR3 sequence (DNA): TGTGCCAGCAGCCCTTCGCGGGTCTTCCAAGAGACCCAGTACTTC.

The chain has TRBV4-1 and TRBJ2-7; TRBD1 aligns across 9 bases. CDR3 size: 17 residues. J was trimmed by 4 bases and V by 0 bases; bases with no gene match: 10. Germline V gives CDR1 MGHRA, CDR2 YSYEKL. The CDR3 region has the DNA TGCGCCAGCAGCCAAGACAGGGGCGGACAGGGGAAGTACGAGCAGTACTTC. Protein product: CASSQDRGGQGKYEQYF.

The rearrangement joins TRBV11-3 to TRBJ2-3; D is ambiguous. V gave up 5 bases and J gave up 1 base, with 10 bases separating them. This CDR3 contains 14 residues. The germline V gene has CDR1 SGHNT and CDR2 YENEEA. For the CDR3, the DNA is TGTGCCAGCAGCCCTGGGGATGGCACAGATACGCAGTATTTT. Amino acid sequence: CASSPGDGTDTQYF.

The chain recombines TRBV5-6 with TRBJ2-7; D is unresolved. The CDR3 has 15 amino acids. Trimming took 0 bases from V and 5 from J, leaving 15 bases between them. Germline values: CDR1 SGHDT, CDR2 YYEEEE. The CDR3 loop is CASSLEGPGRHEQYF. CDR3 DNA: TGTGCCAGCAGCTTGGAGGGTCCAGGACGCCACGAGCAGTACTTC.

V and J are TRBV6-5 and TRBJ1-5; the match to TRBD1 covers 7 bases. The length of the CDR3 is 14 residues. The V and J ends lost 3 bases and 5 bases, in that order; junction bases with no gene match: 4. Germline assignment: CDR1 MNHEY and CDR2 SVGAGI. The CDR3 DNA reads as TGTGCCAGCAGTTATCAGGGGGGGGATCAGCCCCAGCATTTT. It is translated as CASSYQGGDQPQHF.

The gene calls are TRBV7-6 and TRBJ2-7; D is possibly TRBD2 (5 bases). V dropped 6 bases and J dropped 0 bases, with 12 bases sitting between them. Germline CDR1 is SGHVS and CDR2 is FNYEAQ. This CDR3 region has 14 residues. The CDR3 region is CASSTGLPSYEQYF. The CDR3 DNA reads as TGTGCCAGCAGTACCGGACTGCCCTCCTACGAGCAGTACTTC.

CDR3 in DNA: TGTGCCAGCAGCCCCGGAGCGGGCTCCTACGAGCAGTACTTC. The encoded protein is CASSPGAGSYEQYF. The genes are TRBV5-4 and TRBJ2-7; a weak D match, TRBD2 (6 bases). CDR1 is SGHNT and CDR2 is YYREEE in the germline V gene (reference sequence). This CDR3 has 14 amino acids. Trimming cost V 4 bases and J 0 bases, with 11 bases left between them.

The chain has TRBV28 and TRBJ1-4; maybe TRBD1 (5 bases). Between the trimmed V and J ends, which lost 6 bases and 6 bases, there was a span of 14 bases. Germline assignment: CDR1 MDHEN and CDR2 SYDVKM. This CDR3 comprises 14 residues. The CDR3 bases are TGTGCCAGCAGGGAGCAGGGAAGGGATGAAAAACTGTTTTTT. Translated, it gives CASREQGRDEKLFF.

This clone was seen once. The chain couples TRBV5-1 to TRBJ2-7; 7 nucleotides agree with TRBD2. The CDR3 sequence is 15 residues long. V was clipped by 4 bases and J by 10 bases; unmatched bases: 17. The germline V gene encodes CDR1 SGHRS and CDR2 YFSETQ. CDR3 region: CASSPWGGESGDQYF. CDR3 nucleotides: TGCGCCAGCAGCCCCTGGGGGGGGGAATCTGGGGACCAGTACTTC.

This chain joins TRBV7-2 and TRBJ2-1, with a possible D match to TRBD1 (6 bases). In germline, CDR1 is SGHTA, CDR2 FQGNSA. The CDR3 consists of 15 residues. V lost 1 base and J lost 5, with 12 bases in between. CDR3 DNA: TGTGCCAGCAGCTTAGGAGGACAGATAAACAATGAGCAGTTCTTC. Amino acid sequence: CASSLGGQINNEQFF.

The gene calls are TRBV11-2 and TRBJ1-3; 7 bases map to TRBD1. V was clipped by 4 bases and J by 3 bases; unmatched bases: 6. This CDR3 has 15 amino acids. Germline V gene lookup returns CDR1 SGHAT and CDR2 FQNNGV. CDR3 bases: TGTGCCAGCAGCTCACGACAGGGAGGTGGAAACACCATATATTTT. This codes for CASSSRQGGGNTIYF.

CDR3 coding DNA: TGTGCCAGCAGCTTCGAGCGGGCGTCCTACGAGCAGTACTTC. This encodes CASSFERASYEQYF. The chain has TRBV11-2 and TRBJ2-7; weak D call: TRBD2 (6 bases). This CDR3 has 14 residues. The V end lost 3 bases, the J end lost 1 base, and 10 bases lay between the germline ends. Germline CDR1 is SGHAT and CDR2 is FQNNGV.

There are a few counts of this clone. The CDR3 loop reads CAWSNRGGEKLFF. The CDR3 coding sequence is TGTGCCTGGAGTAACAGGGGAGGGGAAAAACTGTTTTTT. This rearrangement joins TRBV30 to TRBJ1-4, with TRBD1 identical over 7 bases. From germline, CDR1 is GTSNPN and CDR2 SVGIG (reference sequence). The CDR3 spans 13 residues. The J segment lost 8 bases and the V segment lost 2 bases, leaving 5 bases of the junction unmatched.

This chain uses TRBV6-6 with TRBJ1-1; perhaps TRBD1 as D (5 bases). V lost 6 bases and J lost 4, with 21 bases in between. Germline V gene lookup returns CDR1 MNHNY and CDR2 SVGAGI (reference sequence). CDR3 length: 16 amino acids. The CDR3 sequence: CASRRPGEGRFTEAFF. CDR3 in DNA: TGTGCCAGCAGACGTCCGGGGGAAGGGAGATTCACTGAAGCTTTCTTT.

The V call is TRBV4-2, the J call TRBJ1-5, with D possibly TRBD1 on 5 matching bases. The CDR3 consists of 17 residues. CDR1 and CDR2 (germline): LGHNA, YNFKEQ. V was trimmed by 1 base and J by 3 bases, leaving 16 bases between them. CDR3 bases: TGTGCCAGCAGCCAAGGGGGAGCCGGGACGAACAATCAGCCCCAGCATTTT. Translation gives CASSQGGAGTNNQPQHF.

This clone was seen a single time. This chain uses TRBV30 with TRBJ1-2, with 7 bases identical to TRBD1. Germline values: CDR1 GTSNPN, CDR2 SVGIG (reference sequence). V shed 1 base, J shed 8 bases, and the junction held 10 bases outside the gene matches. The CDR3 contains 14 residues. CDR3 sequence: CAWSGRGRLRGYTF. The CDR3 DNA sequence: TGTGCCTGGAGTGGCAGGGGGAGATTGCGGGGCTACACCTTC.

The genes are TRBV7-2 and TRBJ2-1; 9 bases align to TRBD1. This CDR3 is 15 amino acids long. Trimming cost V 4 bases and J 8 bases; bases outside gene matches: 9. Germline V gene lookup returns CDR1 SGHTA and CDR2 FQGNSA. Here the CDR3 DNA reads TGTGCCAGCAGCTCCGGGACAGGGCGGGGGTATGAGCAGTTCTTC. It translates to CASSSGTGRGYEQFF.

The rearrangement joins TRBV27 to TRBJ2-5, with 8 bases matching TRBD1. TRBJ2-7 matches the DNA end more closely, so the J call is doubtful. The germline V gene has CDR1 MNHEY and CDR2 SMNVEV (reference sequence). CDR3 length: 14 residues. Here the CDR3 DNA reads TGTGCCAGCGGACGTGGGGACAGGCGCTACGAGCAGTACTTC. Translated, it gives CASGRGDRRYEQYF.

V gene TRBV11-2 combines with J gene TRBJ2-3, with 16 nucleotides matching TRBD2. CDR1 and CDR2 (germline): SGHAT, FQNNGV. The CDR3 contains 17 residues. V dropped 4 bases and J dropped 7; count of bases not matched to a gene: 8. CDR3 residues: CASSSPGLAGGPHTQYF. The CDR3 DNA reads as TGTGCCAGCAGCTCTCCGGGACTAGCGGGGGGGCCACATACGCAGTATTTT. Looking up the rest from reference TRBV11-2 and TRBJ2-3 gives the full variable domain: EAGVAQSPRYKIIEKRQSVAFWCNPISGHATLYWYQQILGQGPKLLIQFQNNGVVDDSQLPKDRFSAERLKGVDSTLKIQPAKLEDSAVYLCASSSPGLAGGPHTQYFGPGTRLTVL.

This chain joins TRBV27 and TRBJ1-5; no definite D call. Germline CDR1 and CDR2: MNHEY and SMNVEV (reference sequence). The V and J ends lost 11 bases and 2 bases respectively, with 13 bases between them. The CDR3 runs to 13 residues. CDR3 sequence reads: CADYAVGNQPQHF. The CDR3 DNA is TGTGCCGATTATGCGGTTGGCAATCAGCCCCAGCATTTT.

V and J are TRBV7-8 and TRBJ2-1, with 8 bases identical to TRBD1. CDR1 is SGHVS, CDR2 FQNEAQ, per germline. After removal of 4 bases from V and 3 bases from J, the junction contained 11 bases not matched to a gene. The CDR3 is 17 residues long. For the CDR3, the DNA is TGTGCCAGCAGCTCCAAACCAGGACAGGGTTTCTACAATGAGCAGTTCTTC. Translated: CASSSKPGQGFYNEQFF. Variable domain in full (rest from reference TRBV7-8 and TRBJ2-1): GAGVSQSPRYKVAKRGQDVALRCDPISGHVSLFWYQQALGQGPEFLTYFQNEAQLDKSGLPSDRFFAERPEGSVSTLKIQRTQQEDSAVYLCASSSKPGQGFYNEQFFGPGTRLTVL.

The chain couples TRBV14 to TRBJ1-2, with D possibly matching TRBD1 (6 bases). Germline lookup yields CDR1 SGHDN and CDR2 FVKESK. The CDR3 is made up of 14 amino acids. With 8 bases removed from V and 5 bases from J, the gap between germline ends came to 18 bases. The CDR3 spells CASALRGGGYGYTF. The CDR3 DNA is TGTGCCAGCGCCTTAAGAGGGGGGGGTTATGGCTACACCTTC.

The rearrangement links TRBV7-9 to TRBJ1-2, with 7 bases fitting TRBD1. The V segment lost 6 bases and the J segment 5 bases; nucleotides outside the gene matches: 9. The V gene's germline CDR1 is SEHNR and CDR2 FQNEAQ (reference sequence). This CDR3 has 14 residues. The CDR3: CASREAGTVYGYTF. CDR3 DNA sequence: TGTGCCAGCAGGGAGGCGGGGACAGTTTATGGCTACACCTTC.

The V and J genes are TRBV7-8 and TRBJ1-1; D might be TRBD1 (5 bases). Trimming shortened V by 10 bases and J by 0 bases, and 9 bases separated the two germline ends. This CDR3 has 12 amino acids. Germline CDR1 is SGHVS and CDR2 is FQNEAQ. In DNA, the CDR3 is TGTGCCACCGACAGTTTGAACACTGAAGCTTTCTTT. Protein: CATDSLNTEAFF.

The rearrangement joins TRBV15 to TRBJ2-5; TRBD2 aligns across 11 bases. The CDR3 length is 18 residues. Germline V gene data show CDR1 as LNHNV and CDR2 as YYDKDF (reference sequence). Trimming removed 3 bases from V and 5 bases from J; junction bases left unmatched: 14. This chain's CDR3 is CATSRGRLAGLRGETQYF. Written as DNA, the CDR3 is TGTGCCACCAGCAGGGGCAGACTAGCGGGGCTCAGGGGGGAGACCCAGTACTTC.

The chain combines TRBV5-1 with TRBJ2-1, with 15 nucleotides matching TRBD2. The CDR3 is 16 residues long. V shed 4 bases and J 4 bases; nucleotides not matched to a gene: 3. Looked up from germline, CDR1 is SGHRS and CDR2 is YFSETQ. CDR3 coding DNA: TGCGCCAGCAGCACAGGGACTAGCGGGGGGTACAATGAGCAGTTCTTC. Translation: CASSTGTSGGYNEQFF.

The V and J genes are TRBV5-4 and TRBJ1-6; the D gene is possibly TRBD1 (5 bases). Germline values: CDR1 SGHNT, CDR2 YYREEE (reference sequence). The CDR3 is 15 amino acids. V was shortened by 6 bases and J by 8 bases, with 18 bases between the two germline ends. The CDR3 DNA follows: TGTGCCAGCACAAACGACCCGGGGGTTGATTCACCCCTCCACTTT. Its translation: CASTNDPGVDSPLHF.